Sequencing of this T cell receptor beta chain was carried out in a study of T cell clones after liver transplantation. Whole-study context: Apart from three HCV-positive recipients, transplants were for non-autoimmune, non-viral reasons. Tolerance: complete withdrawal held at least one year, liver enzymes staying within twice normal.

Germline CDR1 is SGHTA and CDR2 is FQGNSA. This CDR3 spans 14 amino acids. V was shortened by 4 bases and J by 1 base, with 11 bases between the two germline ends. TCRdb's table, derived via immunoSEQ multiplex PCR, lists solely in-frame clones and lacks some. This sample has roughly 57,000 clones; about 64% occur once, and the top ten carry roughly 15%. This clone was recorded many times. This specimen consisted of CD4+ T cells from blood, obtained before liver transplant. This clonotype was sampled from a human donor who received a liver transplant. The gene calls are TRBV7-2 and TRBJ2-7, with D uncertain. CDR3 amino acids: CASSSNGRSYEQYF. The CDR3 coding sequence is TGTGCCAGCAGCTCCAATGGCAGATCCTACGAGCAGTACTTC.